This is a list of T cell receptor beta chains from one sample in a study of T cell responses to AZD1222 COVID-19 vaccine. Some clones are missing from TCRdb's copy, which holds only in-frame ones; the method was immunoSEQ multiplex PCR. The table has approximately 82,000 clones, 80% to 95% seen once. The starting material was peripheral blood, obtained 28 days after the second AZD1222 dose. These receptors were taken from an adult who received the AZD1222 COVID-19 vaccine. Both conserved end residues are part of each CDR3. The order of the fields is D gene, J gene, clone size, V gene, CDR3 protein, CDR3 DNA. The D gene is left open where the match is weak. Clone sizes are given selectively: once, few, many, or a class where the clone is expanded.

D gene: NA
J gene: TRBJ1-5
clone size: NA
V gene: TRBV5-1
CDR3 protein: CARSLDAGGGSQPQHF
CDR3 DNA: TGCGCCCGCAGCTTGGACGCCGGGGGGGGCAGTCAGCCCCAGCATTTT

D gene: TRBD1
J gene: TRBJ2-7
clone size: NA
V gene: TRBV3-1/TRBV3-2
CDR3 protein: CASSQEPTGGLYEQYF
CDR3 DNA: TGTGCCAGCAGCCAAGAGCCAACAGGGGGCTTGTACGAGCAGTACTTC

D gene: NA
J gene: TRBJ2-1
clone size: NA
V gene: TRBV4-2
CDR3 protein: CASSASSLSYNEQFF
CDR3 DNA: TGTGCCAGCTCTGCCTCCTCCCTTTCCTACAATGAGCAGTTCTTC

D gene: TRBD1
J gene: TRBJ2-2
clone size: few
V gene: TRBV7-3
CDR3 protein: CASSATGQRTGELFF
CDR3 DNA: TGTGCCAGCAGCGCCACGGGACAGCGGACCGGGGAGCTGTTTTTT

D gene: NA
J gene: TRBJ1-2
clone size: NA
V gene: TRBV6-5
CDR3 protein: CASDRSSNYGYTF
CDR3 DNA: TGTGCCAGTGACAGATCCTCTAACTATGGCTACACCTTC

D gene: NA
J gene: TRBJ1-2
clone size: NA
V gene: TRBV30
CDR3 protein: CAWSREGVYGYTF
CDR3 DNA: TGTGCCTGGAGCAGGGAAGGGGTATATGGCTACACCTTC

D gene: TRBD2
J gene: TRBJ2-3
clone size: NA
V gene: TRBV2
CDR3 protein: CASRATSAGTDTQYF
CDR3 DNA: TGTGCCAGCAGGGCGACTAGCGCAGGCACAGATACGCAGTATTTT

D gene: TRBD1
J gene: TRBJ1-5
clone size: NA
V gene: TRBV3-1/TRBV3-2
CDR3 protein: CASSQAGGGNQPQHF
CDR3 DNA: TGTGCCAGCAGCCAAGCAGGGGGAGGCAATCAGCCCCAGCATTTT

D gene: NA
J gene: TRBJ2-5
clone size: few
V gene: TRBV5-1
CDR3 protein: CASSRGDSSFQETQYF
CDR3 DNA: TGCGCCAGCAGCCGCGGGGACAGCAGCTTCCAAGAGACCCAGTACTTC

D gene: NA
J gene: TRBJ1-6
clone size: NA
V gene: TRBV6-2/TRBV6-3
CDR3 protein: CASSDRDSALHF
CDR3 DNA: TGTGCCAGCAGTGACAGAGATTCGGCCCTCCACTTT

D gene: NA
J gene: TRBJ2-2
clone size: NA
V gene: TRBV5-1
CDR3 protein: CASSLGQGLTGELFF
CDR3 DNA: TGCGCCAGCAGCTTGGGACAGGGACTCACCGGGGAGCTGTTTTTT

D gene: NA
J gene: TRBJ1-4
clone size: few
V gene: TRBV7-3
CDR3 protein: CASSLGRGTEKLFF
CDR3 DNA: TGTGCCAGCAGCTTAGGGCGTGGGACTGAAAAACTGTTTTTT

D gene: NA
J gene: TRBJ1-5
clone size: NA
V gene: TRBV7-2
CDR3 protein: CASSLEQRRNQPQHF
CDR3 DNA: TGTGCCAGCAGCTTAGAACAACGGCGCAATCAGCCCCAGCATTTT

D gene: TRBD2
J gene: TRBJ2-1
clone size: NA
V gene: TRBV5-4
CDR3 protein: CASSLASGALSSYNEQFF
CDR3 DNA: TGTGCCAGCAGCTTGGCTAGCGGGGCCTTAAGCTCCTACAATGAGCAGTTCTTC

D gene: NA
J gene: TRBJ1-4
clone size: NA
V gene: TRBV6-1
CDR3 protein: CASSEALLGGANEKLFF
CDR3 DNA: TGTGCCAGCAGTGAAGCGCTTCTAGGGGGGGCTAATGAAAAACTGTTTTTT

D gene: NA
J gene: TRBJ2-5
clone size: NA
V gene: TRBV11-2
CDR3 protein: CASSFGGLQETQYF
CDR3 DNA: TGTGCCAGCAGCTTCGGGGGATTGCAAGAGACCCAGTACTTC

D gene: NA
J gene: TRBJ1-5
clone size: NA
V gene: TRBV19
CDR3 protein: CASSGSLGQPQHF
CDR3 DNA: TGTGCCAGCTCTGGGTCCCTCGGTCAGCCCCAGCATTTT

D gene: TRBD1
J gene: TRBJ2-7
clone size: NA
V gene: TRBV6-5
CDR3 protein: CASRSDRPFYEQYF
CDR3 DNA: TGTGCCAGCAGATCGGACAGGCCCTTCTACGAGCAGTACTTC

D gene: NA
J gene: TRBJ1-1
clone size: NA
V gene: TRBV7-2
CDR3 protein: CASSLVMGMNTEAFF
CDR3 DNA: TGTGCCAGCAGCTTAGTCATGGGGATGAACACTGAAGCTTTCTTT

D gene: TRBD1
J gene: TRBJ2-5
clone size: NA
V gene: TRBV7-2
CDR3 protein: CASSFSPTGVYQETQYF
CDR3 DNA: TGTGCCAGCAGCTTTTCCCCAACAGGGGTTTACCAAGAGACCCAGTACTTC

D gene: NA
J gene: TRBJ1-1
clone size: NA
V gene: TRBV27
CDR3 protein: CASSFRQGIAGTEAFF
CDR3 DNA: TGTGCCAGCAGTTTTAGGCAGGGGATTGCGGGGACTGAAGCTTTCTTT

D gene: TRBD1
J gene: TRBJ2-2
clone size: once
V gene: TRBV30
CDR3 protein: CAWSVQGIAGELFF
CDR3 DNA: TGTGCCTGGAGTGTACAGGGGATCGCCGGGGAGCTGTTTTTT

D gene: NA
J gene: TRBJ1-5
clone size: NA
V gene: TRBV5-1
CDR3 protein: CASSLGGAQVGQPQHF
CDR3 DNA: TGCGCCAGCAGCTTGGGAGGGGCGCAGGTGGGTCAGCCCCAGCATTTT

D gene: NA
J gene: TRBJ1-5
clone size: NA
V gene: TRBV28
CDR3 protein: CASSLSQAPYSNQPQHF
CDR3 DNA: TGTGCCAGCAGTTTAAGCCAGGCGCCATATAGCAATCAGCCCCAGCATTTT

D gene: TRBD1
J gene: TRBJ2-1
clone size: NA
V gene: TRBV4-2
CDR3 protein: CASSQKAGTGANEQFF
CDR3 DNA: TGTGCCAGCAGCCAGAAAGCGGGGACAGGGGCCAATGAGCAGTTCTTC

D gene: NA
J gene: TRBJ2-7
clone size: NA
V gene: TRBV5-6
CDR3 protein: CASSFLRGRPYEQYF
CDR3 DNA: TGTGCCAGCAGCTTCCTCAGGGGTCGTCCCTACGAGCAGTACTTC

D gene: NA
J gene: TRBJ2-1
clone size: NA
V gene: TRBV4-1
CDR3 protein: CASSHRQVSYNEQFF
CDR3 DNA: TGCGCCAGCAGCCACAGACAAGTATCCTACAATGAGCAGTTCTTC

D gene: TRBD2
J gene: TRBJ2-1
clone size: NA
V gene: TRBV5-1
CDR3 protein: CASSLLGLATYNEQFF
CDR3 DNA: TGCGCCAGCAGCTTGTTGGGACTAGCGACTTACAATGAGCAGTTCTTC

D gene: NA
J gene: TRBJ2-3
clone size: NA
V gene: TRBV7-9
CDR3 protein: CASSVRMGSDTDTQYF
CDR3 DNA: TGTGCCAGCAGCGTCCGGATGGGATCAGACACAGATACGCAGTATTTT

D gene: TRBD1
J gene: TRBJ2-2
clone size: NA
V gene: TRBV28
CDR3 protein: CASSFRTGNTGELFF
CDR3 DNA: TGTGCCAGCAGTTTCCGGACAGGGAATACCGGGGAGCTGTTTTTT

D gene: NA
J gene: TRBJ2-5
clone size: NA
V gene: TRBV7-9
CDR3 protein: CASSLARDSKETQYF
CDR3 DNA: TGTGCCAGCAGCTTAGCGCGGGACAGCAAAGAGACCCAGTACTTC

D gene: NA
J gene: TRBJ2-5
clone size: NA
V gene: TRBV5-4
CDR3 protein: CASSFSGGETQYF
CDR3 DNA: TGTGCCAGCAGCTTTTCGGGTGGAGAGACCCAGTACTTC

D gene: TRBD2
J gene: TRBJ2-5
clone size: NA
V gene: TRBV9
CDR3 protein: CASSTRGGQETQYF
CDR3 DNA: TGTGCCAGCAGCACGCGGGGGGGCCAAGAGACCCAGTACTTC

D gene: NA
J gene: TRBJ1-2
clone size: NA
V gene: TRBV2
CDR3 protein: CASSEKPRIAGYGYTF
CDR3 DNA: TGTGCCAGCAGTGAAAAGCCCAGGATAGCAGGCTATGGCTACACCTTC

D gene: NA
J gene: TRBJ1-2
clone size: NA
V gene: TRBV15
CDR3 protein: CATSRDEVAYGYTF
CDR3 DNA: TGTGCCACCAGCAGAGATGAGGTAGCCTATGGCTACACCTTC